This entry concerns a single T cell receptor beta chain. This entry comes from a study of blood T cell repertoires in COVID-19. Study background: Nucleic acid was either cDNA or gDNA, and it came from T cells, B-cell-depleted T cells, or PBMCs.

Data came from immunoSEQ multiplex PCR; TCRdb stores just in-frame clones and leaves some out. The sample shows 50,000 to 55,000 clones, about 88% of them seen only once. The sample comprised peripheral blood. This sequence was found in a man between 60 and 70 years old with active COVID-19.

CDR3 nucleotide sequence: TGTGCCAGCAGCTTAACGAGGGAGCGGGAGAAGTTCTTC. This encodes CASSLTREREKFF. This chain uses TRBV7-3 with TRBJ2-1, with 8 bases lining up with TRBD2. The CDR3 consists of 13 residues. J was trimmed by 14 bases and V by 0 bases; bases with no gene match: 6. The germline CDR1 and CDR2 sequences are SGHTA and FQGTGA.